These T cell receptor beta chains were read from a single sample in a study of blood T cells in healthy people across ages. TCRdb reprocessed the 5' RACE reads with MiXCR, giving one entry per CDR3 protein. The table records approximately 850,000 distinct CDR3 sequences, more than 40% of them present only once. Sequences were obtained from blood. These receptor sequences come from a man in his sixties in good health. Both conserved end residues are part of each CDR3. A D gene is named only where the DNA matches it firmly. Size values are once, few and many counts, or a class for expanded clones, and some rows have none.

TRBD2	TRBV18	.	TRBJ2-1	TGTGCCAGCTCGAGACTAGCGGGGGAGTTCTTTGAGCAGTTCTTC	CASSRLAGEFFEQFF
.	TRBV4-3	few	TRBJ2-5	TGCGCCAGCAGCCAAGACCCCGGACTTGGACAAGAGACCCAGTACTTC	CASSQDPGLGQETQYF
TRBD1	TRBV5-6	.	TRBJ1-2	TGTGCCAGCAGCGTGGCGCAGGGGGGTGGCTACACCTTC	CASSVAQGGGYTF
.	TRBV6-1	.	TRBJ1-2	TGTGCCACCTTGAATGTTGGCTACACCTTC	CATLNVGYTF
.	TRBV27	.	TRBJ2-7	TGTGCCAGCAGTTTCGCACAGGGAGGTTACGAGCAGTACTTC	CASSFAQGGYEQYF
TRBD1	TRBV13	few	TRBJ1-2	TGTGCCAGCAGCTCGACAGGGGGCAACTATGGCTACACCTTC	CASSSTGGNYGYTF
.	TRBV7-9	.	TRBJ1-1	TGTGCCAGCAGCTTACTGACGGGCATGAACACTGAAGCTTTCTTT	CASSLLTGMNTEAFF
TRBD2	TRBV7-8	few	TRBJ2-5	TGTGCCAGCAGGACCGGGACTAGAGGGACCCAGTACTTC	CASRTGTRGTQYF
TRBD2	TRBV7-9	.	TRBJ2-1	TGTGCCAGCAGCGGACTAGCGGGGGCCGCCACAATTAATGAGCAGTTCTTC	CASSGLAGAATINEQFF
.	TRBV6-2/TRBV6-3	.	TRBJ2-3	TGTGCCAGCACCCTCAGCGAACTTCCAGATACGCAGTATTTT	CASTLSELPDTQYF
TRBD2	TRBV6-1	many	TRBJ2-5	TGTGCCAGCGGGGAGGGCGAGACCCAGTACTTC	CASGEGETQYF
.	TRBV6-2/TRBV6-3	.	TRBJ2-2	TGTGCCAGCAGCCAAGACAGGCACACCGGGGAGCTGTTTTTT	CASSQDRHTGELFF
.	TRBV28	.	TRBJ2-3	TGTGCCAGCAGTTTCTACAAGCTGGACACAGATACGCAGTATTTT	CASSFYKLDTDTQYF
TRBD1	TRBV29-1	.	TRBJ2-5	TGCAGCGTTGAAGACCCCTCGGGGCAGGGGGCGCAAGAGACCCAGTACTTC	CSVEDPSGQGAQETQYF
.	TRBV28	.	TRBJ1-2	TGTGCCAGCAGTCCTACCGGGCCCCGGGGCTACACCTTC	CASSPTGPRGYTF
.	TRBV6-5	few	TRBJ2-3	TGTGCCAGCAGTGGACCGGGCGAAGGGCAGTATTTT	CASSGPGEGQYF
.	TRBV6-2/TRBV6-3	.	TRBJ2-5	TGTGCCAGCAGTTCGACAGGATGGGGACAGTACTTC	CASSSTGWGQYF
TRBD1	TRBV2	.	TRBJ1-1	TGTGCCAGCACAGGGGGATTGAACACTGAAGCTTTCTTT	CASTGGLNTEAFF
.	TRBV20-1	many	TRBJ2-5	TGCAGTGCGCGGGTCGGGGGCACAGGGACCCAGTACTTC	CSARVGGTGTQYF
.	TRBV29-1	many	TRBJ1-2	TGCAGCGTTGAGGAGGGGCGGGACACCTTC	CSVEEGRDTF
TRBD2	TRBV7-2	.	TRBJ2-1	TGTGCCAGCAGCCTTTGGGCTAGCGGGGGTCTGAATGAGCAGTTCTTC	CASSLWASGGLNEQFF
TRBD1	TRBV4-3	.	TRBJ2-3	TGCGCCAGCAGCCATGGGACAGGCGAATCGGTAAATACGCAGTATTTT	CASSHGTGESVNTQYF
.	TRBV27	few	TRBJ2-5	TGTGCCAGCAGTTTATCATTAGGAAAAGAGACCCAGTACTTC	CASSLSLGKETQYF
.	TRBV7-2	many	TRBJ2-5	TGTGCCAGCAGCTCCGAGCGGGTACTACAAGAGACCCAGTACTTC	CASSSERVLQETQYF
TRBD1	TRBV6-2/TRBV6-3	.	TRBJ2-1	TGTGCCAGCAGTGTCTCACAGGGGTGGAATGAGCAGTTCTTC	CASSVSQGWNEQFF
.	TRBV4-3	few	TRBJ2-1	TGCGCCAGCAGCCTCGGATTCCAAAACAATGAGCAGTTCTTC	CASSLGFQNNEQFF
TRBD1	TRBV7-9	few	TRBJ2-5	TGTGCCAGCAGCCAACTGACAGGGCAAGAGACCCAGTACTTC	CASSQLTGQETQYF
.	TRBV27	.	TRBJ1-1	TGTGCCAGCAGTTTCTTTGGAGGAGACTTTGGCACTGAAGCTTTCTTT	CASSFFGGDFGTEAFF
.	TRBV20-1	few	TRBJ2-7	TGCAGTGCTGCGTACAGGGCTCCCCCCTACGAGCAGTACTTC	CSAAYRAPPYEQYF
.	TRBV6-5	many	TRBJ1-1	TGTGCCAGCAGTTACTCGGGGTGGGCTGAAGCTTTCTTT	CASSYSGWAEAFF
.	TRBV7-9	.	TRBJ2-6	TGTGCCAGCAGCTTAGGGGGTACAATATCCTCTGGGGCCAACGTCCTGACTTTC	CASSLGGTISSGANVLTF
.	TRBV20-1	few	TRBJ1-5	TGCAGTGCCCAGATCCAGGGAGGGACTAGCAATCAGCCCCAGCATTTT	CSAQIQGGTSNQPQHF
TRBD1	TRBV4-1	many	TRBJ2-7	TGCGCCAGCAGCAGCAGGAACTCAGGGGGCGAGCAGTACTTC	CASSSRNSGGEQYF
.	TRBV21-1	.	TRBJ2-7	TGTGCCAGCAGCAAAAGGGGAATCAGGACAGGGATAATGCACGAGCAGTACTTC	CASSKRGIRTGIMHEQYF
.	TRBV4-1	few	TRBJ2-4	TGCGCCAGCAGCCAAGATTCCGGTCTAGCCAAAAACATTCAGTACTTC	CASSQDSGLAKNIQYF
.	TRBV7-2	many	TRBJ2-7	TGTGCCAGCAGCTTTGGGACGGCCACCTACGAGCAGTACTTC	CASSFGTATYEQYF
TRBD1	TRBV24-1	many	TRBJ2-4	TGTGCCACCAGTGAGACAGGGGACATTCAGTACTTC	CATSETGDIQYF
TRBD1	TRBV3-1	.	TRBJ1-2	TGTGCCAGCAGCCCGGGACAGGGCTTCGACTATGGCTACACCTTC	CASSPGQGFDYGYTF
TRBD2	TRBV10-3	.	TRBJ2-3	TGTGCCATCAGTGAGCAGCGGGGGGGCGGAGATACGCAGTATTTT	CAISEQRGGGDTQYF
.	TRBV7-2	few	TRBJ1-5	TGTGCCAGCAGCTTAGGGACAGTAAATAGCAATCAGCCCCAGCATTTT	CASSLGTVNSNQPQHF
.	TRBV28	.	TRBJ2-1	TGTGCCAGCAGTTTATATTCAGGGAGCTCCCACAATGAGCAGTTCTTC	CASSLYSGSSHNEQFF